Sequencing of this T cell receptor beta chain was carried out in a study of blood T cell repertoires in COVID-19. Study in general: T cells, B-cell-depleted T cells, or PBMCs supplied cDNA or gDNA.

CDR3 length: 13 residues. V lost 7 bases to trimming and J lost 12 bases; unmatched junction nucleotides: 14. Germline CDR1 and CDR2: MNHEY and SVGAGI. In this sample, this clone turned up a few times. Original processing methods: Reference gene primers were amplified, and this amplification served to estimate nucleated cell counts. Repertoires were generated with immunoSEQ multiplex PCR, while TCRdb's copy carries only in-frame clones and drops some. The V and J calls and clone size were taken over from that table, and D and trimming were inferred from the DNA. The table records around 200,000 clones, 70% to 90% of them present only once.

The clonotype was recovered from a woman aged 18-29 years who had recovered from COVID-19. Source material: peripheral blood. V and J are TRBV6-5 and TRBJ1-1; 7 bases align to TRBD1. CDR3 bases: TGTGCCAGCACCCATGGGACAGCGGCCTTGACTTTCTTT. Protein product: CASTHGTAALTFF.